This T cell receptor (beta chain) came from a study of CD8+ T cells in alopecia areata. Study-level points and caveats: Affected scalp, especially in alopecia totalis/universalis, had a higher clonality than normal scalp did. Against the mouse data, patients shared TCRs less clearly, possibly for HLA reasons.

The study team obtained lesional scalp punch biopsies and peripheral blood from alopecia areata patients. Sorted out of PBMCs were CD4+ T cells and CD8+ T cells. Germline-derived CDR1 and CDR2 are SEHNR and FQNEAQ (reference sequence). Trimming took 8 bases from V and 5 from J, leaving 5 bases between them. This CDR3 contains 10 residues. Extracted RNA was reverse transcribed into cDNA, the sequencing template. Measured with immunoSEQ multiplex PCR; TCRdb has only the in-frame clones, and not every one. The sample gives approximately 82,000 clones, just over 50% of which show up once; just over 5.5% is in the top ten. This clone was seen only a few times. Its matching antigen is unknown.

Sequences were obtained from NKG2D-high CD8+ T cells sorted from blood. This TCR was sampled from a human donor with alopecia areata. The chain carries TRBV7-9 and TRBJ2-3; D uncertain. CDR3 sequence reads: CASEIDTQYF. CDR3 nucleotide sequence: TGTGCCAGCGAAATAGATACGCAGTATTTT.